This T cell receptor beta chain was documented in a study of cytomegalovirus exposure and HLA in healthy donors. In the study overall: Some 80 million unique TCRs from HLA-typed donors were held in an early data release. The study, taken as a whole, reports: The authors later found TCR association rates varying by HLA locus, with DRB1 most and HLA-C fewest. Follow-up analysis seemed to connect common viral pathogens with several of the most significant clusters identified.

The CDR3 totals 13 residues. Germline CDR1 and CDR2: MNHNS and SASEGT. V was shortened by 2 bases and J by 6 bases, with 10 bases between the two germline ends. PCR was performed using 60 Vbeta and 13 Jbeta primers. Profiling relied on immunoSEQ multiplex PCR, and the TCRdb table lists in-frame clones only, not all of them. The sample lists approximately 120,000 clones, about 11% occurring once. To note about this clone: Its target is not known.

Healthy donors of bone marrow made up the group. Material: PBMCs. The chain couples TRBV6-1 to TRBJ1-1; no clear D. The clonotype comes from a young woman in good health and CMV-seropositive. The CDR3 region has the DNA TGTGCCAGCAGTGAACCTGAGGTCCCTGAAGCTTTCTTT. Protein: CASSEPEVPEAFF.